This is a list of T cell receptor beta chains from one sample in a study of blood T cell repertoires in COVID-19. Assay used: immunoSEQ multiplex PCR; TCRdb lists only in-frame clones, some missing. The sample yields 310,000 or so clones, 88% seen once. The specimen was peripheral blood. Receptor source: a woman aged 25 to 45 with COVID-19, enrolled during active disease. Both conserved end residues are part of each CDR3. The D gene is left open where the match is weak. Only part of the rows carry a size: once, few, many, or a class if the clone is expanded.

TRBJ1-1 TRBV9 few - TGTGCCAGCAGCGCAACCGGGACATTTAACACTGAAGCTTTCTTT CASSATGTFNTEAFF
TRBJ1-4 TRBV7-9 - TRBD1 TGTGCCAGCAGCCTCTTACCGGGACAGGGGTATGAAAAACTGTTTTTT CASSLLPGQGYEKLFF
TRBJ2-7 TRBV19 - TRBD1 TGTGCCAGTAGAGTATCGAATACAGGGGGCACCTACGAGCAGTACTTC CASRVSNTGGTYEQYF
TRBJ2-5 TRBV20-1 - - TGCTCCTGCTCGTTTCGGGAGACCCAGTACTTC CSCSFRETQYF
TRBJ2-7 TRBV1 - - TGCACCAGCGGAGGGGATCCACACGAGCAGTACTTC CTSGGDPHEQYF
TRBJ1-5 TRBV24-1 - TRBD1 TGTGCCACCAGTGATGCCGGGACAGGGGATCAGCCCCAGCATTTT CATSDAGTGDQPQHF
TRBJ2-5 TRBV7-6 - TRBD2 TGTGCCAGCAGCGCTTCGATAATGACTAGCGGGAGATTTGAGACCCAGTACTTC CASSASIMTSGRFETQYF
TRBJ2-2 TRBV29-1 once TRBD1 TGCAGCGGACAGGGTAGGAACACCGGGGAGCTGTTTTTT CSGQGRNTGELFF
TRBJ1-1 TRBV19 - - TGTGCCAGTAGTATAGGGACAGCTACTGAAGCTTTCTTT CASSIGTATEAFF
TRBJ2-5 TRBV19 few - TGTGCCAGTAGTGTAAGACGTGGGAGTTACCAAGAGACCCAGTACTTC CASSVRRGSYQETQYF
TRBJ2-7 TRBV30 - TRBD2 TGTGCCTGGAGTGGGGGTAGCGGGAGAGCCTACGAGCAGTACTTC CAWSGGSGRAYEQYF
TRBJ2-5 TRBV28 - TRBD2 TGTGCCAGCAGTTCCCTAGCGGGGGAAGAGACCCAGTACTTC CASSSLAGEETQYF
TRBJ1-2 TRBV28 - TRBD1 TGTGCCGGCGGACAGGGCTATGGCTACACCTTC CAGGQGYGYTF
TRBJ2-2 TRBV3-1/TRBV3-2 - - TGTGCCAGCGGAGGGCCGGGCGGGGAGCTGTTTTTT CASGGPGGELFF
TRBJ1-1 TRBV3-1/TRBV3-2 - - TGTGCCAGCAGCCAAGAACGCCAGGGAAGCACTGAAGCTTTCTTT CASSQERQGSTEAFF
TRBJ2-5 TRBV5-1 - TRBD2 TGCGCCAGCAGCTTCTGGCCGGAGCGGGAGAAGACCCAGTACTTC CASSFWPEREKTQYF
TRBJ2-7 TRBV7-3 - TRBD2 TGTGCCAGCAGCTCCCGACCTGCTAGCGGGTCGAGCTCCTACGAGCAGTACTTC CASSSRPASGSSSYEQYF
TRBJ2-7 TRBV5-5 - - TGTGCCAGCAGCTTTACTGCCTCTACGTACGAGCAGTACTTC CASSFTASTYEQYF
TRBJ2-7 TRBV10-2 - TRBD2 TGCGCCAGCAGCCAGGGGACTAGCGGGGGATACGAGCAGTACTTC CASSQGTSGGYEQYF
TRBJ1-3 TRBV7-2 - - TGTGCCAGCAGCTCCCAGGGGTCTGGAAACACCATATATTTT CASSSQGSGNTIYF
TRBJ2-2 TRBV9 once - TGTGCCAGCAGCGTAGTTACAGGGCCCGGGGAGCTGTTTTTT CASSVVTGPGELFF
TRBJ1-3 TRBV6-5 - - TGTGCCAGCAGTCCAGACAGGTCTGGAAACACCATATATTTT CASSPDRSGNTIYF
TRBJ2-7 TRBV14 - - TGTGCCAGCAGCCGCGACAGAACCTACGAGCAGTACTTC CASSRDRTYEQYF
TRBJ1-1 TRBV28 - TRBD1 TGTGCCAGCAGTTTATCCCAAGGACAGGGGAGTACTGAAGCTTTCTTT CASSLSQGQGSTEAFF
TRBJ1-5 TRBV2 - TRBD1 TGTGCCAGCACAGCCGGGACAGGGCCTAATCAGCCCCAGCATTTT CASTAGTGPNQPQHF
TRBJ2-4 TRBV6-5 - - TGTGCCAGCAGCCAATGGAGAGCCAAAAACATTCAGTACTTC CASSQWRAKNIQYF
TRBJ2-7 TRBV27 - - TGTGCCAGCAGTTACGGGGGCGAGCAGTACTTC CASSYGGEQYF
TRBJ1-5 TRBV30 - TRBD1 TGTGCCTGGAGTCCCGGGACAGGGGCGGATCAGCCCCAGCATTTT CAWSPGTGADQPQHF
TRBJ1-2 TRBV9 - TRBD1 TGTGCCAGCAGCGGCAGGGGGCCTGGCTACACCTTC CASSGRGPGYTF
TRBJ2-2 TRBV9 - TRBD2 TGTGCCAGCAGCCCCATACTAGCGGGAGTGAACTTTCACCGGGAGCTGTTTTTT CASSPILAGVNFHRELFF
TRBJ2-3 TRBV4-1 - - TGCGCCAGCAGCCAAGGACTAGGACTTTTTACAGATACGCAGTATTTT CASSQGLGLFTDTQYF
TRBJ2-2 TRBV6-6 - TRBD1 TGTGCCAGCAGTACCGGGACAGCCGGGGAGCTGTTTTTT CASSTGTAGELFF
TRBJ2-1 TRBV30 - - TGTGCCTGGACCTCGGTCCGAGAGCAGTTCTTC CAWTSVREQFF
TRBJ2-7 TRBV6-5 once - TGTGCCAGCAGTAAATCTCAGGGCTACGAGCAGTACTTC CASSKSQGYEQYF
TRBJ2-7 TRBV18 - - TGTGCCAGCTCCCGGGGGGGACAGAGGAGCTCCTACGAGCAGTACTTC CASSRGGQRSSYEQYF
TRBJ1-6 TRBV5-5 once - TGTGCCAGCAGCTTAGGACAAGATAATTCACCCCTCCACTTT CASSLGQDNSPLHF
TRBJ2-1 TRBV12-3/TRBV12-4 - - TGTGCCAGCAGTTTAGCGGGCAACAATGAGCAGTTCTTC CASSLAGNNEQFF
TRBJ2-5 TRBV11-3 - - TGTGCCAGCAGCTTATACGTAACTGGGACCCAGTACTTC CASSLYVTGTQYF
TRBJ2-2 TRBV28 - TRBD1 TGTGCCAGCAGTTTATGGGGACAGGGGCGACCGAACACCGGGGAGCTGTTTTTT CASSLWGQGRPNTGELFF
TRBJ2-7 TRBV13 - TRBD1 TGTGCCAGCAGCCGGGACAGGGGTTACGAGCAGTACTTC CASSRDRGYEQYF
TRBJ2-3 TRBV13 - TRBD2 TGTGCCAGCAGCTTAGAGCGGGAGGGCCCTCGGGCCACAGATACGCAGTATTTT CASSLEREGPRATDTQYF
TRBJ2-7 TRBV5-1 - - TGCGCCAGCAGCTACGCTATAGCGGCGGCTTACGAGCAGTACTTC CASSYAIAAAYEQYF
TRBJ1-3 TRBV10-3 once TRBD1 TGTGCCATCAGTGGGACAGGGATTGATGGAAACACCATATATTTT CAISGTGIDGNTIYF
TRBJ2-5 TRBV28 - TRBD2 TGTGCCAGCCTGACTAGCGGGAGGGGATACGGAGAGACCCAGTACTTC CASLTSGRGYGETQYF
TRBJ2-3 TRBV7-3 - - TGTGCCAGCAGCCATGGGGGCGAAGATACGCAGTATTTT CASSHGGEDTQYF
TRBJ2-2 TRBV7-9 - TRBD1 TGTGCCAGCAGCTTACCTCCGGGACAGGGCACCGGGGAGCTGTTTTTT CASSLPPGQGTGELFF
TRBJ2-5 TRBV1 - - TGCACCAGCAGTTCTCTAGCAGAGACCCAGTACTTC CTSSSLAETQYF